The clone carrying this T cell receptor beta chain was seen a handful of times. What it binds is not known. The data are from a study of blood T cells in healthy people across ages. Findings of the study overall: Per million T cells, TCR beta diversity dropped about linearly as age rose. Relative to aged donors, long-lived donors carried more naive CD4+ cells and displayed higher diversity. Donor CMV infection status was unknown, possibly confounding age-related changes in expanded clonotypes.

The draw of peripheral blood yielded roughly 10 milliliters from each donor. Then a second PCR, running about 6 to 12 cycles, was carried out with a sample-barcoded 5' primer and a J-beta primer mix. TCRdb reanalysed the 5' RACE reads using MiXCR and keeps one entry per CDR3 protein. The top ten clones hold 23% of a sample with 1.8 million or so distinct CDR3 sequences, around 42% of them seen once. Germline assignment: CDR1 SGHVS and CDR2 FQNEAQ. The length of the CDR3 is 17 residues. Trimming removed 7 bases at V and 4 bases at J, with 26 bases between. The sequence derives from a human donor in good health. The V call is TRBV7-8, the J call TRBJ2-7; TRBD2 is a possible D gene (7 bases). Specimen: blood. Written as DNA, the CDR3 is TGTGCCAGCACCCCACTGGGGGGGGCGCTTCTGCCATACGAGCAGTACTTC. It is translated as CASTPLGGALLPYEQYF. Based on the CDR3 plus reference TRBV7-8 and TRBJ2-7, the full variable domain is GAGVSQSPRYKVAKRGQDVALRCDPISGHVSLFWYQQALGQGPEFLTYFQNEAQLDKSGLPSDRFFAERPEGSVSTLKIQRTQQEDSAVYLCASTPLGGALLPYEQYFGPGTRLTVT.